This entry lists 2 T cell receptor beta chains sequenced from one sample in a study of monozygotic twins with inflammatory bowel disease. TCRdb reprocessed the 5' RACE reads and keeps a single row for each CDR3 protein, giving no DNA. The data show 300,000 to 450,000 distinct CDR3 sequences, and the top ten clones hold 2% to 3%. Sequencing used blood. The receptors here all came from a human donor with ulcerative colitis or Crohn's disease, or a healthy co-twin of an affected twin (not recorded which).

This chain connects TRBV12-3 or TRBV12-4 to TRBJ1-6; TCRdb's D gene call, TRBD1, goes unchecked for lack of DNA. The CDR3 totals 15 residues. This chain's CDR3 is CASSLGGGQDSPLHF.

The CDR3 protein is CASSRGDFSGANVLTF. The V call is TRBV6-1, the J call TRBJ2-6; TCRdb's D call of TRBD2 is untestable without DNA. The CDR3 is 16 residues long. Germline CDR1 is MNHNS and CDR2 is SASEGT.